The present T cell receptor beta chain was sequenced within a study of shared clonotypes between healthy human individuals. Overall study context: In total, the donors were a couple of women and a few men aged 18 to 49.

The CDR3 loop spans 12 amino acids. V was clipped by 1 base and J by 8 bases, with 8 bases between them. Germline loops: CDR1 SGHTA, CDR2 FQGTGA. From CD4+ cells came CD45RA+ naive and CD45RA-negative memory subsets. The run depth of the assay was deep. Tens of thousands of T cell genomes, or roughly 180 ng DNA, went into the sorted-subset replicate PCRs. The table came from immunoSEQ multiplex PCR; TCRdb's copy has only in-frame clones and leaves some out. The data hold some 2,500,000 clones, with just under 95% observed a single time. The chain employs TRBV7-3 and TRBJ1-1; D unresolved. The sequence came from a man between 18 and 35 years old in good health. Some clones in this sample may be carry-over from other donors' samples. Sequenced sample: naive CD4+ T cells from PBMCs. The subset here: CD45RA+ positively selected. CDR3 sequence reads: CASSLNEGEAFF. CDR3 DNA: TGTGCCAGCAGCTTAAATGAGGGAGAAGCTTTCTTT.